What follows are 15 T cell receptor beta chains derived from one specimen sequenced in a study of cytomegalovirus exposure and HLA in healthy donors. With 60 Vbeta and 13 Jbeta primers, the PCR was carried out. The repertoire was sequenced with immunoSEQ multiplex PCR; TCRdb's copy has only in-frame clones and lacks some. The table has about 120,000 clones, more than 80% seen once. Sequenced input: PBMCs. These receptors were taken from a man between 40 and 49 years old in good health and CMV-seronegative.

This clone was found a few times. This chain uses TRBV27 with TRBJ1-2; D is unclear. Germline V gives CDR1 MNHEY, CDR2 SMNVEV (reference sequence). The ends were cut back, 3 bases at V and 4 bases at J, with 12 bases in the middle. The CDR3 is made up of 14 amino acids. CDR3 amino acids: CASSFLGAAYGYTF. The CDR3 region has the DNA TGTGCCAGCAGTTTTCTGGGAGCGGCCTATGGCTACACCTTC.

This sequence joins TRBV7-9 and TRBJ2-1, with D uncertain. The CDR3 consists of 18 residues. The germline gives CDR1 SEHNR, CDR2 FQNEAQ (reference sequence). V lost 5 bases and J lost 2, with 22 bases in between. For the CDR3, the DNA is TGTGCCAGCAGCCCCCCCGCCGGCGCCCTTCAGGCCTACAATGAGCAGTTCTTC. This sequence encodes CASSPPAGALQAYNEQFF.

The chain recombines TRBV7-3 with TRBJ1-2, with TRBD1 identical over 7 bases. The V gene's germline CDR1 is SGHTA and CDR2 FQGTGA. This CDR3 contains 13 residues. Germline trimming cut 3 bases from V and 7 bases from J; bases unmatched to any gene: 5. Here the CDR3 DNA reads TGTGCCAGCAGCTTTCGGGACAGTTCTGGCTACACCTTC. Its translation is CASSFRDSSGYTF.

The chain employs TRBV14 and TRBJ2-1; 11 positions agree with TRBD2. V lost 3 bases and J lost 0; bases outside the gene matches: 7. In germline, CDR1 is SGHDN, CDR2 FVKESK. There are 18 residues in the CDR3. DNA for the CDR3: TGTGCCAGCAGCCAGTGGGCTAGCGGGGGGAGCTCCTACAATGAGCAGTTCTTC. It encodes CASSQWASGGSSYNEQFF.

This chain joins TRBV30 and TRBJ1-4, with D maybe TRBD1 (5 bases). Germline assignment: CDR1 GTSNPN and CDR2 SVGIG (reference sequence). The CDR3 extends over 13 amino acids. V shed 8 bases and J shed 6 bases, with 16 bases lying between them. The CDR3 DNA reads as TGTGCCCGAAGAGGTGACAGCTATGAAAAACTGTTTTTT. Translating it yields CARRGDSYEKLFF.

This CDR3 is CASSTTGESYEQYF. The CDR3 bases are TGCGCCAGCAGCACCACAGGGGAGTCCTACGAGCAGTACTTC. J is TRBJ2-7 and V is TRBV5-1; TRBD1 aligns across 7 bases. Trimming took 4 bases from V and 1 from J; bases not matched to a gene: 5. Germline V lookup: CDR1 SGHRS, CDR2 YFSETQ. The length of the CDR3 is 14 residues.

V is TRBV7-2 and J is TRBJ2-7, with a tentative D call TRBD1 (6 bases). Germline-derived CDR1 and CDR2 are SGHTA and FQGNSA. CDR3 length: 14 residues. Trimming removed 5 bases from V and 0 bases from J, with 11 bases in between. The CDR3 bases are TGTGCCAGCAGCCGAAGACAGGTCTCCTACGAGCAGTACTTC. It encodes CASSRRQVSYEQYF. Complete variable domain (other parts from reference TRBV7-2 and TRBJ2-7): GAGVSQSPSNKVTEKGKDVELRCDPISGHTALYWYRQSLGQGLEFLIYFQGNSAPDKSGLPSDRFSAERTGGSVSTLTIQRTQQEDSAVYLCASSRRQVSYEQYFGPGTRLTVT.

The V gene is TRBV5-1, the J gene TRBJ2-7; 8 bases fit TRBD2. In germline, CDR1 is SGHRS, CDR2 YFSETQ. The CDR3 sequence is 15 residues long. The trim removed 4 bases at V and 6 bases at J, leaving 12 bases unmatched. In nucleotides, the CDR3 is TGCGCCAGCAGCCCGGCTGGGACTAGGGGCCGCGAGCAGTACTTC. It specifies CASSPAGTRGREQYF.

The chain employs TRBV15 and TRBJ2-1; the D gene is possibly TRBD2 (7 bases). This CDR3 region has 17 residues. V was cut by 0 bases and J by 6 bases, with 18 bases left in between. In germline, CDR1 is LNHNV, CDR2 YYDKDF (reference sequence). Written as DNA, the CDR3 is TGTGCCACCAGCAGAGATATCGGCAGGGGAGGGGTCAATGAGCAGTTCTTC. Translation: CATSRDIGRGGVNEQFF. Full variable domain (outside the CDR3, taken from reference TRBV15 and TRBJ2-1): DAMVIQNPRYQVTQFGKPVTLSCSQTLNHNVMYWYQQKSSQAPKLLFHYYDKDFNNEADTPDNFQSRRPNTSFCFLDIRSPGLGDTAMYLCATSRDIGRGGVNEQFFGPGTRLTVL.

The rearrangement links TRBV7-2 to TRBJ2-7; D gene unclear. The CDR3 sequence is 14 residues long. From germline, CDR1 is SGHTA and CDR2 FQGNSA. The V end lost 1 base, the J end lost 4 bases, and 11 bases lay between the germline ends. CDR3 sequence reads: CASSLGQAQYEQYF. CDR3 in DNA: TGTGCCAGCAGCTTAGGACAAGCCCAATACGAGCAGTACTTC.

The rearrangement uses TRBV5-4 and TRBJ1-2; D perhaps matches TRBD1 (5 bases). Germline loops: CDR1 SGHNT, CDR2 YYREEE (reference sequence). V shed 7 bases and J shed 2 bases, with 18 bases lying between them. The CDR3 loop spans 15 amino acids. The CDR3 region has the DNA TGTGCCAGCGCCCCCGGTGGGGGGTTCAACTATGGCTACACCTTC. Its translation is CASAPGGGFNYGYTF.

This chain joins TRBV5-6 and TRBJ1-5; 8 nucleotides agree with TRBD1. This CDR3 has 14 residues. V lost 2 bases and J lost 6; bases outside the gene matches: 4. Germline lookup yields CDR1 SGHDT and CDR2 YYEEEE. In nucleotides, the CDR3 is TGTGCCAGCAGCTTAGGACAGGGAAGTCAGCCCCAGCATTTT. Translating it yields CASSLGQGSQPQHF.

This rearrangement joins TRBV27 to TRBJ1-1, with 9 bases lining up with TRBD1. CDR3 length: 14 amino acids. The trim removed 4 bases at V and 6 bases at J, leaving 6 bases unmatched. The V gene's germline CDR1 is MNHEY and CDR2 SMNVEV (reference sequence). Written as DNA, the CDR3 is TGTGCCAGCAGTTGGTCGACAGGGGGGGCTGAAGCTTTCTTT. Amino acids: CASSWSTGGAEAFF.

This sequence joins TRBV9 and TRBJ2-1; 8 positions agree with TRBD2. The V gene's germline CDR1 is SGDLS and CDR2 YYNGEE. V lost 0 bases, J lost 9 bases, and 8 bases stayed unmatched. The CDR3 runs to 15 residues. CDR3 in DNA: TGTGCCAGCAGCGTAGTGGGGACTAGTGTTACTGAGCAGTTCTTC. Translation gives CASSVVGTSVTEQFF.

The chain employs TRBV4-3 and TRBJ2-7, with 8 bases identical to TRBD2. V lost 0 bases, J lost 3 bases, and 4 bases stayed unmatched. The germline gives CDR1 LGHNA, CDR2 YSLEER. The CDR3 has 15 amino acids. CDR3 sequence (DNA): TGCGCCAGCAGCCAAGATAGCCGGGGGGGCTACGAGCAGTACTTC. Its protein is CASSQDSRGGYEQYF.